Listed here are 6 T cell receptor beta chains from one sample, sequenced in a study of blood T cell repertoires in COVID-19. Repertoires were generated with immunoSEQ multiplex PCR, while TCRdb's copy carries only in-frame clones and drops some. The profile shows about 54,000 clones, 85% to 90% of them singletons. Specimen: peripheral blood. Receptor source: a man between 60 and 70 years old with active COVID-19.

V gene TRBV23-1 combines with J gene TRBJ2-3; possibly TRBD1 for D (6 bases). TRBV23-1 is recorded as an ORF, its role being uncertain. CDR3 length: 16 residues. Trimming cost V 0 bases and J 1 base, with 11 bases left between them. CDR3 coding DNA: TGCGCCAGCAGTCAATCGAGGGCAGGGGGCACAGATACGCAGTATTTT. This gives the protein CASSQSRAGGTDTQYF.

The J gene is TRBJ2-1, the V gene TRBV28; the match to TRBD2 covers 13 bases. J lost 6 bases, V lost 2 bases, and 13 bases had no gene match. CDR1 is MDHEN and CDR2 is SYDVKM in the germline V gene. The CDR3 has 19 residues. The CDR3 nucleotides read TGTGCCAGCAGTTTAGGAATAGCGAGGACTAGCGGGAGTCCCAATGAGCAGTTCTTC. Protein sequence: CASSLGIARTSGSPNEQFF.

The chain is built from TRBV30 and TRBJ1-1, with 9 bases lining up with TRBD1. Germline CDR1 reads GTSNPN; CDR2 reads SVGIG (reference sequence). This CDR3 is 15 amino acids long. V gave up 3 bases and J gave up 10 bases; unmatched junction bases: 15. CDR3 in amino acids: CAWRRLPGTGSSAFF. The CDR3 region has the DNA TGTGCCTGGAGGAGATTGCCCGGGACAGGGTCCTCAGCTTTCTTT.

The CDR3 loop is CASSPLAGETGANVLTF. CDR3 bases: TGTGCCAGCTCACCATTGGCAGGGGAGACTGGGGCCAACGTCCTGACTTTC. The V gene is TRBV18, the J gene TRBJ2-6; D perhaps matches TRBD1 (6 bases). Trimming took off 2 bases at V and 2 bases at J, with 13 bases between the two ends. The CDR3 loop spans 17 amino acids. Looked up from germline, CDR1 is KGHSH and CDR2 is LQKENI.

The chain employs TRBV6-5 and TRBJ2-7; 8 nucleotides agree with TRBD1. The CDR3 consists of 16 residues. Per germline, CDR1 MNHEY and CDR2 SVGAGI. The J segment lost 2 bases and the V segment lost 0 bases, leaving 6 bases of the junction unmatched. The CDR3 coding sequence is TGTGCCAGCAGTTACTCGACAGGGGAGTTTCCCTACGAGCAGTACTTC. Encoded protein: CASSYSTGEFPYEQYF.

This clone occurred once. At one boundary the junction diverges from the germline segment, which might be a read error. V usage is TRBV4-2 and J usage is TRBJ2-7; 7 bases fit TRBD2. The CDR3 spans 15 residues. Germline-derived CDR1 and CDR2 are LGHNA and YNFKEQ. CDR3 bases: TGTGCCAACAGCCAAGAGCGGGGACTCCTACGCGAGCAGTACTTC. Its protein is CANSQERGLLREQYF.